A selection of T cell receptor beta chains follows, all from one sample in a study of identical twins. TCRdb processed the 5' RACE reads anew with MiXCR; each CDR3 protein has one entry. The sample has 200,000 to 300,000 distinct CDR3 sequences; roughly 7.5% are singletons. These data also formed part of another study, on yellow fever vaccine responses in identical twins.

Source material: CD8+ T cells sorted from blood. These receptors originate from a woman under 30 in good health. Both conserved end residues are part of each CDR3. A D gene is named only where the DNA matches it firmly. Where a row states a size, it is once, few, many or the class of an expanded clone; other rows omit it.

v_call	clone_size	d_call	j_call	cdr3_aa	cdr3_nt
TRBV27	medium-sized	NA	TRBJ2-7	CASSPHTGTAYYEQYF	TGTGCCAGCAGTCCTCATACCGGGACTGCCTACTACGAGCAGTACTTC
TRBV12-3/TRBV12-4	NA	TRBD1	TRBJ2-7	CASSAPGQGYEQYF	TGTGCCAGCAGTGCCCCGGGACAGGGGTACGAGCAGTACTTC
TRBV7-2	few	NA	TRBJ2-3	CASSEQGRTDTQYF	TGTGCCAGCAGCGAACAGGGACGCACAGATACGCAGTATTTT
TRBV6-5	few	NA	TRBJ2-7	CASSYSGVGDEQYF	TGTGCCAGCAGTTACTCAGGGGTCGGCGACGAGCAGTACTTC
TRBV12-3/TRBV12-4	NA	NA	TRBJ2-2	CASSMKAGVFF	TGTGCCAGCAGTATGAAAGCAGGCGTGTTTTTT
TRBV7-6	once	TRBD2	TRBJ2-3	CASRGDGGSTDTQYF	TGTGCCAGCAGGGGAGACGGGGGGAGCACAGATACGCAGTATTTT
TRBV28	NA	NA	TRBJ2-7	CASSFSGSIYEQYF	TGTGCCAGCAGTTTCAGTGGGAGTATTTACGAGCAGTACTTC
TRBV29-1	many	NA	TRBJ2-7	CSARRTEPYEQYF	TGCAGCGCCAGAAGGACGGAACCCTACGAGCAGTACTTC
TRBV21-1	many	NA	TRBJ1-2	CASINPTEEADTF	TGTGCCAGCATTAACCCCACTGAGGAAGCGGACACCTTC
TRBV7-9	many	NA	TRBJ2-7	CASSLGVWQGVYEQYF	TGTGCCAGCAGCTTAGGAGTTTGGCAGGGTGTCTACGAGCAGTACTTC
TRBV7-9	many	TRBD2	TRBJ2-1	CASRVTSDGSYNEQFF	TGTGCCAGCAGGGTAACTAGCGACGGCTCCTACAATGAGCAGTTCTTC
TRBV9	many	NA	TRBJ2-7	CASSVEWTPGEQYF	TGTGCCAGCAGCGTAGAATGGACGCCGGGAGAGCAGTACTTC
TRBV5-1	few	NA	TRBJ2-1	CASSPPVYNEQFF	TGCGCCAGCAGCCCGCCGGTTTACAATGAGCAGTTCTTC
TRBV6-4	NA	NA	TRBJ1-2	CASSDFYGYTF	TGTGCCAGCAGCGACTTCTATGGCTACACCTTC
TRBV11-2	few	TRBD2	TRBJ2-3	CASSHHPGALAGGDTDTQYF	TGTGCCAGCAGCCACCACCCCGGGGCACTAGCGGGTGGGGACACAGATACGCAGTATTTT
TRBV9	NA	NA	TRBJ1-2	CASSATPSGGSGYTF	TGTGCCAGCAGCGCCACACCCTCGGGGGGCTCAGGCTACACCTTC
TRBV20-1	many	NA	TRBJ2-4	CSARDPGREGNIQYF	TGCAGTGCTAGAGACCCCGGCAGGGAAGGAAACATTCAGTACTTC
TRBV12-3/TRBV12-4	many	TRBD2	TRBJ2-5	CASSSTSGGLQETQYF	TGTGCCAGCAGTTCGACTAGCGGGGGCCTCCAAGAGACCCAGTACTTC
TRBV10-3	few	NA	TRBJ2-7	CAISPGELSYEQYF	TGTGCCATCAGCCCAGGGGAGTTGTCCTACGAGCAGTACTTC
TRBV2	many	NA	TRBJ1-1	CASNIRTEAFF	TGTGCCAGCAATATCCGCACTGAAGCTTTCTTT
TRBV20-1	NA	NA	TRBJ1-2	CSARDEGDGYTF	TGCAGTGCTAGAGATGAGGGGGACGGCTACACCTTC
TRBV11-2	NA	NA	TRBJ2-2	CAGGVPGTGELFF	TGTGCCGGCGGCGTGCCGGGGACCGGGGAGCTGTTTTTT
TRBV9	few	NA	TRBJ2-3	CASSVGSADTQYF	TGTGCCAGCAGCGTAGGGTCAGCAGATACGCAGTATTTT
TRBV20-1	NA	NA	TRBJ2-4	CSALDALAKNIQYF	TGCAGTGCCCTGGATGCTTTAGCCAAAAACATTCAGTACTTC
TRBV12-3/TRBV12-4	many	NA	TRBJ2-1	CASSSRDPLNEQFF	TGTGCCAGCAGTTCTCGGGACCCCTTAAATGAGCAGTTCTTC
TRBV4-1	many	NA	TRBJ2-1	CASSQIPTRQTYNEQFF	TGCGCCAGCAGCCAAATTCCGACTCGACAGACCTACAATGAGCAGTTCTTC
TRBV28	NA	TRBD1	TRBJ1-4	CASSYRDSSREKLFF	TGTGCCAGCAGTTACCGGGACAGCTCACGGGAAAAACTGTTTTTT
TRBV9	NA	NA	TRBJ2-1	CASSVDVGFSEQFF	TGTGCCAGCAGCGTAGACGTAGGGTTCAGTGAGCAGTTCTTC
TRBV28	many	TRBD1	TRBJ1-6	CASSPGQGASPLHF	TGTGCCAGCAGTCCCGGACAGGGAGCTTCACCCCTCCACTTT
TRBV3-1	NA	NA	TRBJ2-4	CASSHTETRPKNIQYF	TGTGCCAGCAGCCACACCGAGACCCGGCCCAAAAACATTCAGTACTTC